The subject of this entry is one T cell receptor beta chain. Trimming took off 1 base at V and 5 bases at J, with 10 bases between the two ends. There are 14 residues in the CDR3. Germline lookup yields CDR1 SGHRS and CDR2 YFSETQ. The data stem from a study of OX40 agonist ivuxolimab in advanced cancers. Sequencing used immunoSEQ multiplex PCR; TCRdb keeps in-frame clones, though not all of them. This sample yields over 65,000 clones, of which roughly 84% are seen a single time; 6.5% belongs to the top ten. The rearrangement uses TRBV5-1 and TRBJ2-1; D remains ambiguous. The TCR comes from an adult with an advanced solid tumor such as melanoma, head and neck, liver or kidney cancer. The source material was CD4+ or CD8+ T cells sorted from blood, sampled in a trial of the OX40 agonist ivuxolimab. The CDR3 sequence is CASSLTGPNNEQFF. The CDR3 nucleotides are TGCGCCAGCAGCTTGACCGGGCCGAACAATGAGCAGTTCTTC.